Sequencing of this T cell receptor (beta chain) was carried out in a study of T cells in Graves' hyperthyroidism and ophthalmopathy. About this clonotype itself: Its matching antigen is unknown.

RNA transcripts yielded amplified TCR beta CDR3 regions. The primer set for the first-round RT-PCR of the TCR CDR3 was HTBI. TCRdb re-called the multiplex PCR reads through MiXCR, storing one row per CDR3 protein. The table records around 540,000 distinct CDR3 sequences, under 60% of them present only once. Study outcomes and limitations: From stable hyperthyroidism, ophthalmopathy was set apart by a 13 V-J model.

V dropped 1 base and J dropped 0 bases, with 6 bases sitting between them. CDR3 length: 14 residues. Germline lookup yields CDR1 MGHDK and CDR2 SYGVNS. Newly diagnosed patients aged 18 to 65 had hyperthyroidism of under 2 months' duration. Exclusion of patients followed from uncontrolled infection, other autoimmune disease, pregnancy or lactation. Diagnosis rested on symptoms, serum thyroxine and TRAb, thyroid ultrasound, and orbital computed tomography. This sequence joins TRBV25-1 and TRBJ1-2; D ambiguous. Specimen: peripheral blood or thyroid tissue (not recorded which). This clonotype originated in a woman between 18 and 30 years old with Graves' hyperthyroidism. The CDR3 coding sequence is TGTGCCAGCAGTGAATTCGGGGCTAACTATGGCTACACCTTC. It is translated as CASSEFGANYGYTF.